This T cell receptor (beta chain) was captured by sequencing in a study of T cell responses to AZD1222 COVID-19 vaccine. Study findings and constraints: At baseline, seropositivity was found in only a handful of AZD1222 recipients. Every sample of the repertoires postdated the peak T cell response.

Profiled with immunoSEQ multiplex PCR; TCRdb holds only in-frame clones, not every one. The table shows about 120,000 clones, with roughly 89% occurring only once. V shed 0 bases, J shed 7 bases, and the junction held 9 bases outside the gene matches. There are 17 residues in the CDR3. The germline CDR1 and CDR2 sequences are KGHDR and SFDVKD. As regards this clone: What it binds is unknown.

This receptor was obtained from an adult in good health. This sequence joins TRBV24-1 and TRBJ2-2; 8 nucleotides match TRBD1. The sample consisted of peripheral blood, taken on day 0 of AZD1222 vaccination. The CDR3 DNA sequence: TGTGCCACCAGTGATTTGGTTCCAGGGGGCTTTAGCGGGGAGCTGTTTTTT. Translating it yields CATSDLVPGGFSGELFF.